A selection of T cell receptor beta chains follows, all from one sample in a study of response to subunit inactivated influenza vaccine. TCRdb processed the RT-PCR reads anew with MiXCR; each CDR3 protein has one entry. The sample includes fewer than 650,000 distinct CDR3 sequences, 10% to 15% of them seen just once. Sequences were derived from PBMCs from blood, sampled about 40 days after vaccination. The receptors derive from a man in his forties or fifties who received an inactivated influenza vaccine. Each CDR3 is given with its conserved first and last residue. D genes are given only for firm matches. Size is stated for part of the rows, as once, few or many counts, or as a class when the clone is expanded.

clone_size d_call j_call v_call cdr3_nt cdr3_aa
few - TRBJ2-1 TRBV12-3/TRBV12-4 TGTGCCAGCAGTTTAGATCCAGAAAGCGAGCAGTTCTTC CASSLDPESEQFF
few - TRBJ2-1 TRBV10-3 TGTGCCACCCGGGGCCGGGACGGCTCCTACAATGAGCAGTTCTTC CATRGRDGSYNEQFF
few - TRBJ2-5 TRBV3-1 TGTGCCAGCAGCCAAGCGGGCAGGGTTGAGACCCAGTACTTC CASSQAGRVETQYF
few TRBD2 TRBJ2-1 TRBV10-3 TGTGCCACAGGACTAGCGGAATACAATGAGCAGTTCTTC CATGLAEYNEQFF
few TRBD1 TRBJ2-3 TRBV18 TGTGCCAGCTCCCCCAGGCAGGGGGCAACAGATACGCAGTATTTT CASSPRQGATDTQYF
- - TRBJ2-7 TRBV7-6 TGTGCCAGCAGCTTATCTTCGAGCGACGAGCAGTACTTC CASSLSSSDEQYF
few TRBD1 TRBJ2-1 TRBV4-3 TGCGCCAGCAGCCAAGGACAGGGGATCAATGAGCAGTTCTTC CASSQGQGINEQFF
few - TRBJ2-7 TRBV29-1 TGCAGCGTTGCATCGGGGTACGAGCAGTACTTC CSVASGYEQYF
- TRBD2 TRBJ2-1 TRBV20-1 TGCAGTGCGGCCGGGACTAGCGGCTACAATGAGCAGTTCTTC CSAAGTSGYNEQFF
- TRBD1 TRBJ1-1 TRBV7-9 TGTGCCAGCAGCCGTGGACAGGGGGACCTTTTGAACACTGAAGCTTTCTTT CASSRGQGDLLNTEAFF
- - TRBJ1-2 TRBV3-1 TGTGCCAGCAGCCTTTTACGGGGGCCCGAACATGGCTACACCTTC CASSLLRGPEHGYTF
- TRBD2 TRBJ2-1 TRBV20-1 TGCAGTGCCGTGGCGGGAGGAGATGGTGAGCAGTTCTTC CSAVAGGDGEQFF
few TRBD2 TRBJ2-3 TRBV27 TGTGCCAGCAGTTTTCTTCCTAGCGGAGGCACAGATACGCAGTATTTT CASSFLPSGGTDTQYF
- TRBD1 TRBJ2-4 TRBV19 TGTGCCAGTGGGCGGGACAGGGGGACGCCTTACTTC CASGRDRGTPYF
few - TRBJ2-7 TRBV20-1 TGCAGTGCTAGGGACAGCTCTCTTGCCGAGCAGTACTTC CSARDSSLAEQYF
many - TRBJ2-5 TRBV20-1 TGCAGTGCCTACCAAGAGACCCAGTACTTC CSAYQETQYF
- TRBD2 TRBJ2-5 TRBV28 TGTGCCAGCATACCCGGGGCTAGCGGGAGAGAGACCCAGTACTTC CASIPGASGRETQYF
many TRBD1 TRBJ2-7 TRBV5-1 TGCGCCAGCAGCTCAGGACAGGGGTGGTACGAGCAGTACTTC CASSSGQGWYEQYF
few - TRBJ2-7 TRBV20-1 TGCAGTGCCAGAAGACAGGCCGGGGACGAGCAGTACTTC CSARRQAGDEQYF
few - TRBJ2-7 TRBV28 TGTGCCAGCAGTTTATTGGTCTATTGGGACGAGCAGTACTTC CASSLLVYWDEQYF
many - TRBJ1-3 TRBV12-3/TRBV12-4 TGTGCCAGCACCCCTGACAGGCCTAACTACTCTGGAAACACCATATATTTT CASTPDRPNYSGNTIYF
- - TRBJ2-1 TRBV20-1 TGCAGTGCTAGAGCGCAGGGCAATGAGCAGTTCTTC CSARAQGNEQFF
few - TRBJ2-4 TRBV4-2 TGTGCCAGCAGCCCCCGCATGGATTTAGCCAAAAACATTCAGTACTTC CASSPRMDLAKNIQYF
few - TRBJ2-3 TRBV10-3 TGTGCCATCAGTCCTGAAAAGCGGCGCACAGATACGCAGTATTTT CAISPEKRRTDTQYF
- - TRBJ1-2 TRBV20-1 TGCAGTGCTCCTACAGGGATGGGGGGCTACACCTTC CSAPTGMGGYTF